The clone carrying this T cell receptor beta chain was recorded many times. The antigen is not known. Via MiXCR, TCRdb re-called the PCR reads, giving one row per CDR3 protein. The table lists under 650,000 distinct CDR3 sequences, less than 20% of them singletons. J was trimmed by 0 bases and V by 5 bases; bases with no gene match: 2. CDR1 is SGHTA, CDR2 FQGNSA, per germline. The CDR3 covers 15 residues. This specimen belongs to a study of molecular identifiers for immune sequencing clone quantification. Turning to the study itself: Replicate RNA came from approximately 20,000 or 98,000 naive CD8 cells and was split five ways, and four parts were sequenced.

Between roughly 17,000 and 1,000,000 sorted cells, with 10%, 30% or 50% RNA, yielded naive CD8 libraries. Findings and limits, study-wide: Effector cells had over 99% of their molecules in clones above 20 RNA copies, while naive cells had under 1%.

The sequence was obtained from a human donor in good health. Some libraries in this study had Jurkat cell RNA spiked in. Sequenced material: naive CD8+ T cells from blood, with Jurkat cell RNA spiked in. The sample's subset: FACS-sorted CD8+CD4-CCR7+CD45RA+ naive T cells. The chain employs TRBV7-2 and TRBJ2-2; TRBD1 aligns across 8 bases. CDR3 loop: CASSGDRSNTGELFF. CDR3 coding DNA: TGTGCCAGCAGCGGGGACAGGTCGAACACCGGGGAGCTGTTTTTT.